This T cell receptor beta chain was captured by sequencing in a study of blood T cell repertoires in COVID-19. Study background: The United States, Italy and Spain provided the acute and convalescent COVID-19 samples. The analysed material was cDNA or gDNA that came from T cells, B-cell-depleted T cells, or PBMCs.

Authors' data handling: Estimates of nucleated cell counts were drawn from the amplification of reference gene primers. Here immunoSEQ multiplex PCR was the method, and the copy in TCRdb shows in-frame clones only, minus some. D and trimming were read from the DNA, whereas the V and J calls and clone size are those reported in that table. The sample holds some 90,000 clones, 80% to 90% seen once. There are 12 residues in the CDR3. CDR1 and CDR2 from the germline V gene are SNHLY and FYNNEI. V gave up 7 bases and J gave up 6 bases, with 11 bases separating them. The sample consisted of peripheral blood. The sequence was collected from a man aged 50 to 60 with acute or convalescent COVID-19. The V call is TRBV2, the J call TRBJ2-3; a possible D gene is TRBD2 (7 bases). CDR3 protein: CASNRGGDTQYF. The DNA of the CDR3 is TGTGCCAGCAATAGGGGGGGGGATACGCAGTATTTT.